The T cell receptor (beta chain) under discussion was sequenced for a study of control samples from healthy donors and cancer patients. Data came from immunoSEQ multiplex PCR; TCRdb stores just in-frame clones and leaves some out. This table has 95,000 to 150,000 clones, 85% to 95% appearing once. Germline CDR1 and CDR2: LGHNA and YSLEER. The V end was cut by 1 base, the J end by 7 bases, with 8 bases between. The CDR3 is 13 amino acids. The specimen was PBMCs. The TCR originated in an elderly man with head and neck cancer. V is TRBV4-3 and J is TRBJ2-1; no clear D gene. This CDR3 reads CASSQGTWNEQFF. For the CDR3, the DNA is TGCGCCAGCAGCCAAGGTACCTGGAATGAGCAGTTCTTC.